This T cell receptor beta chain appears in the sequencing data of a study of glioma-infiltrating T cells after dendritic cell vaccination. Profiling relied on immunoSEQ multiplex PCR, and the TCRdb table lists in-frame clones only, not all of them. The sample has fewer than 45,000 clones; around four fifths are singletons. CDR3 size: 12 residues. Trimming cost V 0 bases and J 6 bases, with 8 bases left between them. Germline V gene lookup returns CDR1 SQVTM and CDR2 ANQGSEA. This receptor was obtained from a human donor with glioblastoma. The chain is built from TRBV29-1 and TRBJ1-1; no clear D gene. This specimen consisted of blood, obtained before dendritic cell vaccination. As DNA, the CDR3 is TGCAGCGTTGAAGAGACTGGCGCTGAAGCTTTCTTT. Amino acids: CSVEETGAEAFF.